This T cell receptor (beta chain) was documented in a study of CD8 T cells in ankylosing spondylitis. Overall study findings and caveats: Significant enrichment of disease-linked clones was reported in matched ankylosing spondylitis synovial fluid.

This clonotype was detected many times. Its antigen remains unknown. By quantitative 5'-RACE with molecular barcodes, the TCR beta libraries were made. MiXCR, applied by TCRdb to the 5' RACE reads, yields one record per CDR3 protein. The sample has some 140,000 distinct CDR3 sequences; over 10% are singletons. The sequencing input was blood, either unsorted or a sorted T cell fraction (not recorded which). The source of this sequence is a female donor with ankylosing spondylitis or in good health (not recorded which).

The CDR3 coding sequence is TGTGCCAGCAGCCAAGCAGGCGCGGGGGGTTTCACAGATACGCAGTATTTT. This sequence encodes CASSQAGAGGFTDTQYF. V usage is TRBV4-2 and J usage is TRBJ2-3, with 8 bases that match TRBD2. The V segment lost 1 base and the J segment 2 bases; nucleotides outside the gene matches: 8. This CDR3 comprises 17 residues. Looked up from germline, CDR1 is LGHNA and CDR2 is YNFKEQ.